The clone carrying this T cell receptor beta chain has just a few counts. Using immunoSEQ multiplex PCR, the repertoire was profiled, and TCRdb retains in-frame clones only, with some absent. The sample holds more than 200,000 clones; 75% to 85% are singletons and the top ten take under 4.5%. The data were obtained in a study of blood T cell repertoires in COVID-19. Trimming removed 3 bases at V and 2 bases at J, with 5 bases between. CDR1 and CDR2 from the germline V gene are MNHEY and SMNVEV (reference sequence). This CDR3 spans 13 amino acids. The study assigned cohorts using participant-reported clinical history.

The TCR was taken from a man between 25 and 39 years old with acute COVID-19. V is TRBV27 and J is TRBJ1-3, with D unresolved. Material for sequencing was PBMCs or T cells enriched from blood (not recorded which). CDR3 bases: TGTGCCAGCAGTTTGTATCCTGGAAACACCATATATTTT. Residues: CASSLYPGNTIYF.